This entry lists 23 T cell receptor beta chains sequenced from one sample in a study of T cells after yellow fever vaccination. TCRdb processed the 5' RACE reads anew with MiXCR; each CDR3 protein has one entry. The sample has fewer than 20,000 distinct CDR3 sequences; more than 4% are singletons. The source was PBMCs, either bulk or a sorted T-cell subset (CD4+, CD8+, memory, or dextramer-sorted; not recorded which), collected 15 days after the yellow fever booster vaccination. These receptors all come from a man between 25 and 39 years old who received the YFV17D yellow fever vaccine.

The chain recombines TRBV4-3 with TRBJ2-1; TRBD2 aligns across 7 bases. The V gene end was trimmed by 0 bases and the J gene end by 5 bases; junction bases not matched to a gene: 13. The germline CDR1 and CDR2 sequences are LGHNA and YSLEER. There are 18 residues in the CDR3. The CDR3 reads CASSQDWEGGPKNNEQFF. The CDR3, as DNA: TGCGCCAGCAGCCAAGATTGGGAGGGAGGGCCTAAAAACAATGAGCAGTTCTTC.

In its sample, this clonotype was seen many times. This chain connects TRBV6-5 to TRBJ2-1; maybe TRBD2 (6 bases). The CDR3 has 12 residues. With 7 bases removed from V and 9 bases from J, the gap between germline ends came to 13 bases. Germline V gene data show CDR1 as MNHEY and CDR2 as SVGAGI. CDR3 sequence (DNA): TGTGCCAGCAAGTTCCCCGGGGGTGAGCAGTTCTTC. Protein sequence: CASKFPGGEQFF.

This clonotype is labeled medium-sized (0.01 to 0.1%). This chain connects TRBV2 to TRBJ2-5; 7 bases agree with TRBD1. Germline values: CDR1 SNHLY, CDR2 FYNNEI. This CDR3 comprises 13 residues. V dropped 5 bases and J dropped 3; count of bases not matched to a gene: 3. CDR3 sequence (DNA): TGTGCCAGCAGTTACGACAGGGAAGAGACCCAGTACTTC. It codes for CASSYDREETQYF. Drawing the rest from reference TRBV2 and TRBJ2-5, the complete variable domain is EPEVTQTPSHQVTQMGQEVILRCVPISNHLYFYWYRQILGQKVEFLVSFYNNEISEKSEIFDDQFSVERPDGSNFTLKIRSTKLEDSAMYFCASSYDREETQYFGPGTRLLVL.

This clonotype occurred many times. The chain couples TRBV20-1 to TRBJ2-1; 9 bases map to TRBD2. The germline V gene has CDR1 DFQATT and CDR2 SNEGSKA (reference sequence). The trim removed 1 base at V and 9 bases at J, leaving 13 bases unmatched. This CDR3 comprises 16 residues. The CDR3 nucleotides are TGCAGTGCTAGAGGACCGAGGCGGGAGGGGGTTAGTGAGCAGTTCTTC. Protein: CSARGPRREGVSEQFF.

This clonotype was picked up many times. The V and J genes are TRBV7-9 and TRBJ1-4; possibly TRBD1 for D (6 bases). Trimming left V 5 bases short and J 3 bases short, with 13 bases between. The germline V gene has CDR1 SEHNR and CDR2 FQNEAQ (reference sequence). The CDR3 runs 15 residues. CDR3 protein: CASSHRDTSNEKLFF. The CDR3 nucleotides read TGTGCCAGCAGCCACAGGGACACCTCTAATGAAAAACTGTTTTTT.

This clonotype has a count of ten or more. The chain combines TRBV7-9 with TRBJ2-7; 10 bases fit TRBD2. Germline V lookup: CDR1 SEHNR, CDR2 FQNEAQ (reference sequence). This CDR3 contains 13 residues. The V gene end was trimmed by 5 bases and the J gene end by 6 bases; junction bases not matched to a gene: 4. Here the CDR3 DNA reads TGTGCCAGCAGCCCTAGCGGGAGCTCCGAGCAGTACTTC. This translates into CASSPSGSSEQYF.

This clonotype was counted ten times or more. The chain recombines TRBV20-1 with TRBJ2-7; 8 nucleotides match TRBD2. CDR3 length: 15 amino acids. Looked up from germline, CDR1 is DFQATT and CDR2 is SNEGSKA (reference sequence). V lost 0 bases and J lost 2; bases outside the gene matches: 6. Here the CDR3 reads CSAREDGRDTYEQYF. As DNA, the CDR3 is TGCAGTGCTAGAGAGGACGGGAGGGATACCTACGAGCAGTACTTC.

This clonotype showed up many times. The gene calls are TRBV9 and TRBJ1-5, with 7 positions matching TRBD1. The V gene's germline CDR1 is SGDLS and CDR2 YYNGEE. This CDR3 contains 14 residues. V dropped 3 bases and J dropped 7; count of bases not matched to a gene: 7. As DNA, the CDR3 is TGTGCCAGCAGCGCAGACAGGGTCGGGCAGCCCCAGCATTTT. Its protein product is CASSADRVGQPQHF.

In this sample, this clonotype turned up many times. This chain uses TRBV14 with TRBJ2-4; no definite D call. The germline gives CDR1 SGHDN, CDR2 FVKESK. This CDR3 is built from 16 residues. V lost 0 bases and J 8 bases, leaving 17 bases between the germline ends. The CDR3 protein is CASSQEHWAVSDIQYF. As DNA, the CDR3 is TGTGCCAGCAGCCAAGAGCACTGGGCGGTTTCAGACATTCAGTACTTC.

In this sample, this clonotype is medium-sized (0.01 to 0.1%). The CDR3 nucleotides read TGCAGCGTTGGTGAAGGGCTGGCCTATGGCTACACCTTC. Translated, it gives CSVGEGLAYGYTF. The V and J genes are TRBV29-1 and TRBJ1-2; D gene uncertain. V was shortened by 4 bases and J by 4 bases, with 13 bases between the two germline ends. Germline V gene lookup returns CDR1 SQVTM and CDR2 ANQGSEA. This CDR3 has 13 residues.

This clonotype occurred many times. The chain joins TRBV29-1 to TRBJ2-5; the D is unclear. CDR3 length: 14 amino acids. CDR1 and CDR2 (germline): SQVTM, ANQGSEA. Between the trimmed V and J ends, which lost 0 bases and 5 bases, there was a span of 13 bases. The CDR3 region has the DNA TGCAGCGTTGAAGATAATGACCTCGGGGAGACCCAGTACTTC. Protein product: CSVEDNDLGETQYF.

This clonotype has just a few counts. The chain has TRBV7-2 and TRBJ2-5, with D possibly being TRBD2 (6 bases). V was clipped by 5 bases and J by 7 bases, with 20 bases between them. The CDR3 sequence is 15 residues long. CDR1 and CDR2 from the germline V gene are SGHTA and FQGNSA. CDR3 residues: CASSKGRGSWGTQYF. In DNA, the CDR3 is TGTGCCAGCAGCAAAGGACGGGGGAGTTGGGGGACCCAGTACTTC.

This clonotype occurred many times. The chain combines TRBV6-1 with TRBJ2-1, with D possibly matching TRBD2 (5 bases). The CDR3 is 15 residues long. Germline V gene data show CDR1 as MNHNS and CDR2 as SASEGT. With 7 bases removed from V and 0 bases from J, the gap between germline ends came to 13 bases. This CDR3 reads CASMKERASYNEQFF. In DNA form, the CDR3 reads TGTGCCAGCATGAAGGAGAGGGCCTCCTACAATGAGCAGTTCTTC.

This clonotype was seen repeatedly, ten times or more. This rearrangement joins TRBV28 to TRBJ2-7; the match to TRBD1 covers 10 bases. CDR3 length: 14 residues. With 3 bases clipped from V and 5 bases from J, the junction kept 4 bases outside the gene matches. Germline values: CDR1 MDHEN, CDR2 SYDVKM. CDR3 bases: TGTGCCAGCAGTTTGGACAGGGGGTCGGACGAGCAGTACTTC. Residues: CASSLDRGSDEQYF. The variable domain in full, with the rest retrieved from reference TRBV28 and TRBJ2-7, is DVKVTQSSRYLVKRTGEKVFLECVQDMDHENMFWYRQDPGLGLRLIYFSYDVKMKEKGDIPEGYSVSREKKERFSLILESASTNQTSMYLCASSLDRGSDEQYFGPGTRLTVT.

This clonotype was counted many times. The DNA of the CDR3 is TGTGCCAGCAGTCTCAGTTACTCTGGGGCCAACGTCCTGACTTTC. This gives the protein CASSLSYSGANVLTF. The chain links TRBV27 to TRBJ2-6; unclear D gene. V lost 5 bases and J 0 bases, leaving 8 bases between the germline ends. The CDR3 has 15 residues. Germline V lookup: CDR1 MNHEY, CDR2 SMNVEV (reference sequence).

This clonotype has a count of ten or more. CDR3 in DNA: TGCAGTGCTAGCCTGGACAGCACCTACGAGCAGTACTTC. Protein: CSASLDSTYEQYF. This rearrangement joins TRBV20-1 to TRBJ2-7; D might be TRBD1 (6 bases). Trimming cost V 3 bases and J 2 bases, with 11 bases left between them. CDR1 is DFQATT, CDR2 SNEGSKA, per germline (reference sequence). This CDR3 contains 13 residues.

Many counts were recorded for this clonotype. CDR3 residues: CASSFQAGAFNEQFF. CDR3 nucleotides: TGTGCCAGCAGTTTTCAAGCGGGAGCCTTCAATGAGCAGTTCTTC. The J gene is TRBJ2-1, the V gene TRBV6-5; 8 bases are shared with TRBD2. Germline CDR1 reads MNHEY; CDR2 reads SVGAGI. V shed 4 bases and J 6 bases; nucleotides not matched to a gene: 8. CDR3 size: 15 residues.

This clonotype is labeled medium-sized (0.01 to 0.1%). The chain employs TRBV12-3 or TRBV12-4 and TRBJ2-1; D call uncertain. This CDR3 has 11 residues. V was shortened by 6 bases and J by 7 bases, with 7 bases between the two germline ends. The CDR3 bases are TGTGCCAGCAGCCGAGTTAATGAGCAGTTCTTC. Encoded protein: CASSRVNEQFF.

This clonotype was seen ten or more times. The gene calls are TRBV15 and TRBJ1-1, with 8 bases identical to TRBD1. The CDR3 has 13 residues. From germline, CDR1 is LNHNV and CDR2 YYDKDF (reference sequence). J gave up 7 bases and V 4 bases, and 5 bases lay outside the gene matches. CDR3 loop: CATSTTGGDEAFF. CDR3 DNA: TGTGCCACCAGCACAACAGGGGGAGATGAAGCTTTCTTT. The entire variable domain, with the rest obtained from reference TRBV15 and TRBJ1-1, is as follows: DAMVIQNPRYQVTQFGKPVTLSCSQTLNHNVMYWYQQKSSQAPKLLFHYYDKDFNNEADTPDNFQSRRPNTSFCFLDIRSPGLGDTAMYLCATSTTGGDEAFFGQGTRLTVV.

The sample holds many counts of this clonotype. The chain employs TRBV18 and TRBJ2-3; no firm D call. This CDR3 spans 15 amino acids. Germline CDR1 KGHSH, CDR2 LQKENI. The V and J ends lost 2 bases and 1 base respectively, with 10 bases between them. The CDR3 here is CASSPVTSGTDTQYF. The CDR3 DNA reads as TGTGCCAGCTCACCAGTCACCAGTGGCACAGATACGCAGTATTTT.

This sequence joins TRBV20-1 and TRBJ2-3; D is undetermined. Per the germline V gene, CDR1 is DFQATT and CDR2 is SNEGSKA (reference sequence). Trimming pared 0 bases from V and 1 base from J, leaving 11 bases between. CDR3 size: 15 residues. The CDR3 nucleotides are TGCAGTGCTAGAGATACGAGCCAGCGCACAGATACGCAGTATTTT. Protein product: CSARDTSQRTDTQYF.

In its sample, this clonotype was seen many times. This sequence joins TRBV27 and TRBJ2-1, with D possibly TRBD2 on 5 matching bases. Trimming pared 8 bases from V and 0 bases from J, leaving 14 bases between. The CDR3 has 15 amino acids. Germline loops: CDR1 MNHEY, CDR2 SMNVEV (reference sequence). The CDR3 region is CASLPGGSSYNEQFF. The CDR3 DNA follows: TGTGCCAGCTTACCAGGTGGGAGCTCCTACAATGAGCAGTTCTTC.

There are many counts of this clonotype. CDR3 bases: TGTGCCAGCAGCGACCGGAGGGGGACCGGGGAGCTGTTTTTT. Residues: CASSDRRGTGELFF. The chain has TRBV3-1 and TRBJ2-2; the D call may be TRBD1 or TRBD2 (6 bases each). Germline loops: CDR1 LGHDT, CDR2 YNNKEL (reference sequence). The V end was cut by 5 bases, the J end by 5 bases, with 12 bases between. The CDR3 length is 14 residues.